This T cell receptor beta chain was observed in a study of shared clonotypes between healthy human individuals. It was CD45RO-negative cells, positively selected for CCR7, that made up naive CD8 cells, with terminally differentiated effector memory CD45RA+ cells excluded. The CDR3 runs 17 residues. V gave up 0 bases and J gave up 3 bases; unmatched junction bases: 8. The germline V gene encodes CDR1 SGHAT and CDR2 FQNNGV. Regarding the study as a whole: Incomplete sequencing of sorted subsets was indicated by rarefaction despite large depth.

The assay was immunoSEQ multiplex PCR, and TCRdb's table has in-frame clones only and misses some. The sample has around 2,000,000 clones, about 95% seen once. Comments on this clone: Its specificity is unknown.

The sample consisted of naive CD8+ T cells sorted from blood. The J gene is TRBJ1-3, the V gene TRBV11-2, with TRBD1 identical over 7 bases. The TCR was taken from a man younger than 35 in good health. CDR3 nucleotides: TGTGCCAGCAGCTTAGATGACAGGGCTACCAGTGGAAACACCATATATTTT. Its translation: CASSLDDRATSGNTIYF.